Listed below are T cell receptor beta chains from one sample, sequenced in a study of PD-L1 blockade in urothelial cancer. Here immunoSEQ multiplex PCR was the method, and the copy in TCRdb shows in-frame clones only, minus some. The data hold about 120,000 clones, with roughly 83% observed a single time. Specimen: PBMCs, collected around atezolizumab (anti-PD-L1) treatment. These receptors were obtained from a man in his fifties with urothelial cancer. Each CDR3 is given without its conserved first and last residue.

ASRGHSSLPPYEQY	TRBV28	TRBJ2-7
ASSLVRTGELF	TRBV11-3	TRBJ2-2
ASSLGSTWNEQF	TRBV7-6	TRBJ2-1
ASSFQTGAGIGLF	TRBV7-2	TRBJ1-4
ASSASGSYNEQF	TRBV9	TRBJ2-1
ASSGSRAYGYT	TRBV9	TRBJ1-2
ASSRDGGAKNIQY	TRBV6-6	TRBJ2-4
ASSLVSMGLQGAEQY	TRBV7-2	TRBJ2-7
ASRTGQVVGYT	TRBV28	TRBJ1-2
ASSMATTGDEQY	TRBV19	TRBJ2-7
ASSGGYPYEQY	TRBV28	TRBJ2-7
ASSRDRVKNIQY	TRBV6-1	TRBJ2-4
AWAPIGGFGQPQH	TRBV30	TRBJ1-5
ASSYKLNYEQY	TRBV27	TRBJ2-7
ASSIGDRGFSNQPQH	TRBV19	TRBJ1-5
ASNPNGRAYEQY	TRBV5-4	TRBJ2-7
ASSQTAYEQY	TRBV5-1	TRBJ2-7
ASSDAGLVTDTQY	TRBV6-4	TRBJ2-3
ASSTGLARGDTQY	TRBV5-1	TRBJ2-3
ASSTKRLAGVYEQY	TRBV5-6	TRBJ2-7
ASSSPGGLAREQY	TRBV28	TRBJ2-7
ASSPGLAGGYEQY	TRBV18	TRBJ2-7
ASSLTNEQF	TRBV28	TRBJ2-1
ATTSGRVGDEQF	TRBV9	TRBJ2-1
ASSWIGGDTGELF	TRBV5-1	TRBJ2-2
ASSASLREVYNEQF	TRBV7-2	TRBJ2-1
ASRLYRNTEAF	TRBV28	TRBJ1-1
ANWTSGSIPDTQY	TRBV10-3	TRBJ2-3
ASSFHLGTGPNEQF	TRBV28	TRBJ2-1
AIGNREQITGELF	TRBV5-5	TRBJ2-2
ASSPRDSSQPQH	TRBV7-2	TRBJ1-5
ASSRSQGKTKNIQY	TRBV7-2	TRBJ2-4
ASSPEVTEGLINTGELF	TRBV7-9	TRBJ2-2
ASSVEAGGVGELF	TRBV9	TRBJ2-2
AGSGSAGVRETQY	TRBV7-9	TRBJ2-5
AVGGGSPLAKNIQY	TRBV19	TRBJ2-4
ASSLLGDEQY	TRBV7-9	TRBJ2-7
ASSVEGYDTQY	TRBV2	TRBJ2-3
ASQTGLSVGNQPQH	TRBV19	TRBJ1-5
AWDSNSEKLF	TRBV30	TRBJ1-4
ASSYVLEGAGEQY	TRBV28	TRBJ2-7
ASSTLLAAEETQY	TRBV5-1	TRBJ2-5
ASSYRADNEQF	TRBV6-4	TRBJ2-1
ASSVGLAFQDTQY	TRBV9	TRBJ2-3
ASSLAQANTGELF	TRBV5-4	TRBJ2-2
ASSFGGGGETQY	TRBV7-9	TRBJ2-5
ASSRDDRAYEQY	TRBV4-2	TRBJ2-7
ASSLAMGPHGYT	TRBV7-8	TRBJ1-2
ASSVARGGDTGELF	TRBV9	TRBJ2-2
ASSGQGALNTEAF	TRBV6-1	TRBJ1-1
ASSLTSGRASYEQY	TRBV5-1	TRBJ2-7
ASRKQGYSDTQY	TRBV6-6	TRBJ2-3
ASSLGGQSYNEQF	TRBV5-4	TRBJ2-1